Presented here are 14 T cell receptor beta chains from one specimen sequenced in a study of graft-versus-host responses after intestinal transplantation. Profiling relied on immunoSEQ multiplex PCR, and the TCRdb table lists in-frame clones only, not all of them. The top ten hold more than 8% of the sample, which has over a thousand clones, 60% to 85% seen once. Intraepithelial and lamina propria lymphocytes were isolated from graft specimens. Sequencing used ileum tissue, obtained 7 days after intestinal transplantation. These receptors were obtained from a human patient who received an intestinal transplant, so some T cells may come from the graft donor.

This chain links TRBV7-3 with TRBJ2-2; 9 bases line up with TRBD1. Germline V lookup: CDR1 SGHTA, CDR2 FQGTGA. V shed 3 bases, J shed 5 bases, and the junction held 7 bases outside the gene matches. The CDR3 consists of 16 residues. As DNA, the CDR3 is TGTGCCAGCAGCTTTCGGGGGACAGGGTTGACCGGGGAGCTGTTTTTT. It yields the protein CASSFRGTGLTGELFF.

The V call is TRBV15, the J call TRBJ2-3; no definite D call. The length of the CDR3 is 16 residues. Germline V gene lookup returns CDR1 LNHNV and CDR2 YYDKDF (reference sequence). With 1 base removed from V and 2 bases from J, the gap between germline ends came to 13 bases. The CDR3 is CATSRARLTLTDTQYF. The CDR3 DNA sequence: TGTGCCACCAGCAGAGCTCGCCTTACCCTCACAGATACGCAGTATTTT.

As concerns this clone: This may come from a read error, since a much larger clone is one base off. The chain carries TRBV5-6 and TRBJ2-7; TRBD2 aligns across 9 bases. This CDR3 region has 13 residues. V gave up 10 bases and J gave up 5 bases; unmatched junction bases: 10. Germline lookup yields CDR1 SGHDT and CDR2 YYEEEE. CDR3: CARGGGPGNEQYF. Written as DNA, the CDR3 is TGTGCCCGCGGGGGGGGGCCCGGCAACGAGCAGTACTTC.

This rearrangement joins TRBV6-9 to TRBJ1-1, with D maybe TRBD1 (5 bases). The germline V gene has CDR1 MNHGY and CDR2 SVAAGI. The length of the CDR3 is 14 residues. V gave up 4 bases and J gave up 1 base, with 10 bases separating them. DNA for the CDR3: TGTGCCAGCAGTTCTGGGGGGTCGAACACTGAAGCTTTCTTT. Its translation is CASSSGGSNTEAFF.

The rearrangement joins TRBV21-1 to TRBJ1-1. TRBV21-1 is described as a pseudogene. This CDR3 has 11 residues. The CDR3 reads CASSKADEAFF. In DNA, the CDR3 is TGTGCCAGCAGCAAAGCCGATGAAGCTTTCTTT.

The count of this clone is one. The rearrangement links TRBV5-8 to TRBJ1-5; no firm D call. Per the germline V gene, CDR1 is SGHTS and CDR2 is YDEGEE. The V end lost 0 bases, the J end lost 4 bases, and 11 bases lay between the germline ends. The CDR3 has 15 residues. Written as DNA, the CDR3 is TGTGCCAGCAGCTTGGGAAAGTCCCGAAATCAGCCCCAGCATTTT. Amino acids: CASSLGKSRNQPQHF.

The chain links TRBV9 to TRBJ2-2, with D uncertain. V shed 3 bases and J shed 3 bases, with 9 bases lying between them. This CDR3 is 14 amino acids long. CDR1 is SGDLS, CDR2 YYNGEE, per germline. The CDR3 bases are TGTGCCAGCAGCGATAGATCCTACACCGGGGAGCTGTTTTTT. Protein product: CASSDRSYTGELFF.

This chain connects TRBV11-2 to TRBJ2-1; 8 bases are shared with TRBD1. V shed 2 bases, J shed 8 bases, and the junction held 17 bases outside the gene matches. This CDR3 is 18 amino acids long. Looked up from germline, CDR1 is SGHAT and CDR2 is FQNNGV. The CDR3 sequence: CASSLIDGSRYRGDEQFF. The CDR3 DNA follows: TGTGCCAGCAGCTTAATAGACGGGTCGAGGTACAGGGGGGATGAGCAGTTCTTC. Based on the CDR3 plus reference TRBV11-2 and TRBJ2-1, the full variable domain is EAGVAQSPRYKIIEKRQSVAFWCNPISGHATLYWYQQILGQGPKLLIQFQNNGVVDDSQLPKDRFSAERLKGVDSTLKIQPAKLEDSAVYLCASSLIDGSRYRGDEQFFGPGTRLTVL.

This sequence joins TRBV5-1 and TRBJ2-2; D perhaps matches TRBD1 (6 bases). The germline V gene encodes CDR1 SGHRS and CDR2 YFSETQ. This CDR3 spans 17 amino acids. The V gene lost 2 bases and the J gene lost 4 bases, with 18 bases spanning the gap. CDR3: CASSLDTGQGFTGELFF. The CDR3, as DNA: TGCGCCAGCAGCTTAGACACAGGGCAAGGTTTCACCGGGGAGCTGTTTTTT.

The sample holds one count of this clone. This chain links TRBV6-5 with TRBJ1-3, with D unclear. The CDR3 is 14 residues long. From germline, CDR1 is MNHEY and CDR2 SVGAGI. Trimming removed 6 bases from V and 0 bases from J, with 9 bases in between. The CDR3 bases are TGTGCCAGCAGCGCAGCGATCTCTGGAAACACCATATATTTT. It translates to CASSAAISGNTIYF.

This clone has only one observation. The DNA for the CDR3 is TGTGCCAGCAGGTTACCTGGGGCCAACGTCCTGACTTTC. Protein: CASRLPGANVLTF. This chain connects TRBV28 to TRBJ2-6; D ambiguous. Per the germline V gene, CDR1 is MDHEN and CDR2 is SYDVKM. Trimming removed 6 bases from V and 2 bases from J, with 5 bases in between. This CDR3 is built from 13 residues.

This clone was seen only once. The V call is TRBV6-6, the J call TRBJ2-1, with TRBD2 matching 8 bases. V trimming: 4 bases; J trimming: 7 bases; junction bases outside the gene matches: 9. The CDR3 extends over 15 amino acids. Germline values: CDR1 MNHNY, CDR2 SVGAGI (reference sequence). In DNA form, the CDR3 reads TGTGCCAGCAGTTTCGCGGGGGGCCCTTTGAATGAGCAGTTCTTC. It specifies CASSFAGGPLNEQFF.

In the case of this clone: An end of the junction does not agree with germline; a read error may underlie this. V is TRBV6-1 and J is TRBJ1-2; D is undetermined. CDR1 is MNHNS, CDR2 SASEGT, per germline. The CDR3 has 14 amino acids. CDR3 sequence: CANSEASANYGYTF. In nucleotides, the CDR3 is TGTGCCAACAGTGAGGCTAGCGCTAACTATGGCTACACCTTC.

This clone was observed a few times. The J gene is TRBJ1-1, the V gene TRBV6-1; 8 bases line up with TRBD1. This CDR3 is built from 15 residues. Trimming took 5 bases from V and 2 from J; bases not matched to a gene: 7. The germline V gene has CDR1 MNHNS and CDR2 SASEGT. The CDR3 sequence is CASSPTGGPNTEAFF. The CDR3 DNA is TGTGCCAGCAGTCCCACAGGGGGACCAAACACTGAAGCTTTCTTT.